A single sample gave rise to the 31 T cell receptor beta chains below, sequenced in a study of OX40 agonist ivuxolimab in advanced cancers. Method: immunoSEQ multiplex PCR; TCRdb's copy keeps in-frame clones and lacks some. Altogether more than 70,000 clones are present, around 89% being singletons, with the ten largest covering over 8%. The source was CD4+ or CD8+ T cells sorted from blood, collected in a trial of the OX40 agonist ivuxolimab. The source is an adult with an advanced solid tumor such as melanoma, head and neck, liver or kidney cancer.

The chain has TRBV6-5 and TRBJ1-4, with 8 nucleotides matching TRBD1. The CDR3 consists of 13 residues. Germline lookup yields CDR1 MNHEY and CDR2 SVGAGI. The V gene end was trimmed by 10 bases and the J gene end by 7 bases; junction bases not matched to a gene: 8. The CDR3: CATSGGRAEKLFF. The CDR3 DNA sequence: TGTGCCACCTCAGGGGGCCGAGCTGAAAAACTGTTTTTT.

The chain joins TRBV18 to TRBJ1-6, with D maybe TRBD1 (6 bases). From germline, CDR1 is KGHSH and CDR2 LQKENI. Trimming left V 5 bases short and J 7 bases short, with 18 bases between. This CDR3 has 16 residues. CDR3 in amino acids: CASSSGAFGMNSPLHF. Written as DNA, the CDR3 is TGTGCCAGCTCATCAGGGGCCTTCGGTATGAATTCACCCCTCCACTTT.

The V and J genes are TRBV18 and TRBJ1-3; D is uncertain. The CDR3 runs 13 residues. V was pared by 3 bases and J by 2 bases, with 5 bases between. Germline V gives CDR1 KGHSH, CDR2 LQKENI. The CDR3 coding sequence is TGTGCCAGCTCACCCGGACCTGGAAACACCATATATTTT. It codes for CASSPGPGNTIYF.

The rearrangement joins TRBV20-1 to TRBJ2-7, with D unclear. Germline V gene lookup returns CDR1 DFQATT and CDR2 SNEGSKA (reference sequence). This CDR3 contains 11 residues. Trimming cost V 5 bases and J 4 bases, with 9 bases left between them. Written as DNA, the CDR3 is TGCAGTGCTCTGACTTCTTACGAGCAGTACTTC. Translated: CSALTSYEQYF.

The rearrangement joins TRBV5-4 to TRBJ2-3; D not resolved. Germline assignment: CDR1 SGHNT and CDR2 YYREEE (reference sequence). This CDR3 has 14 residues. V lost 4 bases and J 0 bases, leaving 9 bases between the germline ends. CDR3 sequence: CASSVGSSTDTQYF. The CDR3 bases are TGTGCCAGCAGCGTTGGTTCTAGCACAGATACGCAGTATTTT.

The chain employs TRBV20-1 and TRBJ1-4; D unclear. The CDR3 totals 11 residues. CDR1 is DFQATT, CDR2 SNEGSKA, per germline (reference sequence). The ends were cut back, 1 base at V and 9 bases at J, with 6 bases in the middle. For the CDR3, the DNA is TGCAGTGCTAGAGGGACGAAAAAACTGTTTTTT. Its translation: CSARGTKKLFF.

The chain joins TRBV28 to TRBJ2-7; D not resolved. The length of the CDR3 is 12 residues. Germline CDR1 MDHEN, CDR2 SYDVKM. The V gene lost 2 bases and the J gene lost 6 bases, with 8 bases spanning the gap. The CDR3 loop is CASSLPGGEQYF. The CDR3 DNA reads as TGTGCCAGCAGTTTACCCGGCGGCGAGCAGTACTTC.

The chain is built from TRBV21-1 and TRBJ1-5. TRBV21-1 is a known pseudogene. The CDR3 extends over 15 amino acids. The CDR3 region is CASSTTLPGDQPQHF. Here the CDR3 DNA reads TGTGCCAGCAGCACCACCCTCCCGGGAGATCAGCCCCAGCATTTT.

The rearrangement joins TRBV11-2 to TRBJ2-1; 7 nucleotides match TRBD1. CDR3 size: 16 residues. J was trimmed by 1 base and V by 5 bases; bases with no gene match: 8. The V gene's germline CDR1 is SGHAT and CDR2 FQNNGV. In nucleotides, the CDR3 is TGTGCCAGCAGCCCGGACAGGCGGAGATCCTACAATGAGCAGTTCTTC. Its protein is CASSPDRRRSYNEQFF.

This sequence joins TRBV6-6 and TRBJ2-1; D might be TRBD1 or TRBD2, each matching 5 bases. This CDR3 region has 12 residues. V lost 6 bases and J 8 bases, leaving 11 bases between the germline ends. Per germline, CDR1 MNHNY and CDR2 SVGAGI (reference sequence). The CDR3 DNA reads TGTGCCAGCAGGAGGGGCATCGATGAGCAGTTCTTC. Protein: CASRRGIDEQFF.

V and J are TRBV9 and TRBJ2-7; D remains ambiguous. The CDR3 spans 14 residues. V was shortened by 2 bases and J by 3 bases, with 12 bases between the two germline ends. In germline, CDR1 is SGDLS, CDR2 YYNGEE. This CDR3 reads CASSVSDVVYEQYF. The CDR3 DNA follows: TGTGCCAGCAGCGTGAGCGACGTAGTCTACGAGCAGTACTTC.

The V and J genes are TRBV5-6 and TRBJ2-7, with 7 nucleotides matching TRBD1. V gave up 3 bases and J gave up 0 bases; unmatched junction bases: 12. The CDR3 sequence is 17 residues long. From germline, CDR1 is SGHDT and CDR2 YYEEEE. The CDR3 region is CASSSGQPRYYSYEQYF. CDR3 in DNA: TGTGCCAGCAGCTCGGGACAGCCGCGCTACTACTCCTACGAGCAGTACTTC. Complete variable domain (other parts from reference TRBV5-6 and TRBJ2-7): DAGVTQSPTHLIKTRGQQVTLRCSPKSGHDTVSWYQQALGQGPQFIFQYYEEEERQRGNFPDRFSGHQFPNYSSELNVNALLLGDSALYLCASSSGQPRYYSYEQYFGPGTRLTVT.

The J gene is TRBJ1-2, the V gene TRBV6-5; D gene uncertain. Trimming removed 6 bases at V and 2 bases at J, with 10 bases between. This CDR3 contains 13 residues. Germline CDR1 is MNHEY and CDR2 is SVGAGI. The CDR3: CASSPRVNYGYTF. In DNA form, the CDR3 reads TGTGCCAGCAGCCCAAGGGTGAACTATGGCTACACCTTC.

This chain links TRBV9 with TRBJ2-5; D gene uncertain. CDR3 length: 14 amino acids. Germline V gene lookup returns CDR1 SGDLS and CDR2 YYNGEE. Trimming left V 3 bases short and J 1 base short, with 10 bases between. In DNA form, the CDR3 reads TGTGCCAGCAGCGGACCCCAGGTCCAAGAGACCCAGTACTTC. Its protein product is CASSGPQVQETQYF.

This clone was observed once. V and J are TRBV7-9 and TRBJ2-1; 10 nucleotides line up with TRBD2. Germline V gene data show CDR1 as SEHNR and CDR2 as FQNEAQ (reference sequence). The V gene end was trimmed by 5 bases and the J gene end by 1 base; junction bases not matched to a gene: 2. This CDR3 region has 15 residues. The CDR3 region has the DNA TGTGCCAGCAGCATTAGCGGGGGGTCCTACAATGAGCAGTTCTTC. Protein: CASSISGGSYNEQFF.

This sequence joins TRBV4-2 and TRBJ2-1; 12 nucleotides align to TRBD2. Germline CDR1 reads LGHNA; CDR2 reads YNFKEQ. There are 22 residues in the CDR3. Unmatched junction bases numbered 19, after V lost 4 bases and J lost 0 bases. CDR3 bases: TGTGCCAGCAGCCCGTCTCTAATACTAGCGGGGGGCCCTCCCAGCTCCTACAATGAGCAGTTCTTC. Protein: CASSPSLILAGGPPSSYNEQFF.

The chain joins TRBV19 to TRBJ2-7, with TRBD1 matching 10 bases. From germline, CDR1 is LNHDA and CDR2 SQIVND (reference sequence). Trimming at V came to 5 bases and at J to 2 bases, leaving 9 bases not matched to a gene. This CDR3 has 16 residues. The CDR3 nucleotides read TGTGCCAGTAGTCCCCCCCGGACAGGGGGAGCCTACGAGCAGTACTTC. As protein: CASSPPRTGGAYEQYF. Drawing the rest from reference TRBV19 and TRBJ2-7, the complete variable domain is DGGITQSPKYLFRKEGQNVTLSCEQNLNHDAMYWYRQDPGQGLRLIYYSQIVNDFQKGDIAEGYSVSREKKESFPLTVTSAQKNPTAFYLCASSPPRTGGAYEQYFGPGTRLTVT.

J is TRBJ2-3 and V is TRBV7-8; 7 nucleotides line up with TRBD2. Trimming cost V 1 base and J 2 bases; bases outside gene matches: 3. The CDR3 totals 15 residues. Germline assignment: CDR1 SGHVS and CDR2 FQNEAQ. CDR3 DNA: TGTGCCAGCAGCTTAGGATGGGACTACACAGATACGCAGTATTTT. This translates into CASSLGWDYTDTQYF.

The chain employs TRBV15 and TRBJ2-2, with 8 bases that match TRBD1. The ends lost 2 bases at V and 7 bases at J; junction bases unmatched: 12. Per germline, CDR1 LNHNV and CDR2 YYDKDF (reference sequence). The CDR3 runs 17 residues. The DNA of the CDR3 is TGTGCCACCAGCAGACCCGGCGACAGGGGATACATCGGGGAGCTGTTTTTT. Translation: CATSRPGDRGYIGELFF.

The CDR3 sequence is CASSAETSGEQYF. The CDR3, as DNA: TGTGCCAGCAGTGCGGAGACTAGCGGCGAGCAGTACTTC. The V and J genes are TRBV2 and TRBJ2-7, with 9 positions matching TRBD2. With 4 bases clipped from V and 6 bases from J, the junction kept 4 bases outside the gene matches. The CDR3 spans 13 residues. Per the germline V gene, CDR1 is SNHLY and CDR2 is FYNNEI.

This clone was seen a single time. The gene calls are TRBV2 and TRBJ1-5; D unclear. The CDR3 length is 15 residues. Trimming cost V 6 bases and J 0 bases, with 12 bases left between them. The germline V gene has CDR1 SNHLY and CDR2 FYNNEI. This chain's CDR3 is CASRVALYSNQPQHF. CDR3 sequence (DNA): TGTGCCAGCAGGGTAGCCCTTTATAGCAATCAGCCCCAGCATTTT.

Concerning this clone: This specimen includes other DNA sequences encoding the same CDR3. The V and J genes are TRBV7-9 and TRBJ2-7; 7 bases match TRBD2. Germline V gene lookup returns CDR1 SEHNR and CDR2 FQNEAQ (reference sequence). V was pared by 5 bases and J by 0 bases, with 4 bases of the junction left unmatched. The CDR3 is made up of 14 amino acids. The CDR3 is CASSPPSGSYEQYF. DNA of the CDR3: TGTGCCAGCAGCCCCCCTAGCGGCTCCTACGAGCAGTACTTC. Full variable domain (missing parts from reference TRBV7-9 and TRBJ2-7): DTGVSQNPRHKITKRGQNVTFRCDPISEHNRLYWYRQTLGQGPEFLTYFQNEAQLEKSRLLSDRFSAERPKGSFSTLEIQRTEQGDSAMYLCASSPPSGSYEQYFGPGTRLTVT.

The rearrangement uses TRBV28 and TRBJ2-7; D gene ambiguous. The CDR3 has 13 amino acids. CDR1 is MDHEN, CDR2 SYDVKM, per germline. Trimming pared 2 bases from V and 3 bases from J, leaving 8 bases between. CDR3 nucleotides: TGTGCCAGCAGTTTACAAGGGATCTACGAGCAGTACTTC. Translated: CASSLQGIYEQYF. The complete variable domain, with remaining parts taken from reference TRBV28 and TRBJ2-7, reads DVKVTQSSRYLVKRTGEKVFLECVQDMDHENMFWYRQDPGLGLRLIYFSYDVKMKEKGDIPEGYSVSREKKERFSLILESASTNQTSMYLCASSLQGIYEQYFGPGTRLTVT.

This chain connects TRBV10-3 to TRBJ1-6, with 9 bases lining up with TRBD1. Trimming took 4 bases from V and 9 from J; bases not matched to a gene: 7. The CDR3 loop spans 15 amino acids. Germline CDR1 reads ENHRY; CDR2 reads SYGVKD. CDR3 loop: CAISGYGTGSSPLHF. CDR3 DNA: TGTGCCATCAGTGGATATGGGACAGGGAGTTCACCCCTCCACTTT.

V is TRBV19 and J is TRBJ2-1, with D possibly TRBD1 on 7 matching bases. V was clipped by 2 bases and J by 2 bases, with 13 bases between them. CDR3 size: 16 residues. From germline, CDR1 is LNHDA and CDR2 SQIVND (reference sequence). The DNA for the CDR3 is TGTGCCAGTAGTATAATCGGCAGGGGGGCCTACAATGAGCAGTTCTTC. It translates to CASSIIGRGAYNEQFF.

The chain uses TRBV10-1 and TRBJ1-2; D remains ambiguous. V lost 3 bases and J 7 bases, leaving 18 bases between the germline ends. In germline, CDR1 is WNHNN, CDR2 SYGVQD (reference sequence). This CDR3 is built from 15 residues. The CDR3 reads CASSDPGLGGAGYTF. DNA for the CDR3: TGCGCCAGCAGTGACCCTGGACTGGGAGGAGCTGGCTACACCTTC.

The chain has TRBV7-9 and TRBJ2-1; TRBD2 aligns across 7 bases. V lost 3 bases and J lost 6; bases outside the gene matches: 11. The CDR3 has 16 amino acids. Germline assignment: CDR1 SEHNR and CDR2 FQNEAQ (reference sequence). The chain's CDR3 is CASSLRRGGRPNEQFF. Here the CDR3 DNA reads TGTGCCAGCAGCTTGCGACGGGGCGGGAGACCCAATGAGCAGTTCTTC.

The chain joins TRBV14 to TRBJ2-1, with 8 bases fitting TRBD2. Germline CDR1 is SGHDN and CDR2 is FVKESK. The CDR3 runs 14 residues. V gave up 1 base and J gave up 8 bases; unmatched junction bases: 4. The CDR3 region has the DNA TGTGCCAGCAGCCAAGCGGGAGGGCCCCATGAGCAGTTCTTC. As protein: CASSQAGGPHEQFF. Drawing the rest from reference TRBV14 and TRBJ2-1, the complete variable domain is EAGVTQFPSHSVIEKGQTVTLRCDPISGHDNLYWYRRVMGKEIKFLLHFVKESKQDESGMPNNRFLAERTGGTYSTLKVQPAELEDSGVYFCASSQAGGPHEQFFGPGTRLTVL.

The chain links TRBV9 to TRBJ2-1, with D possibly being TRBD1 (6 bases). Germline CDR1 and CDR2: SGDLS and YYNGEE. The CDR3 has 15 residues. V shed 0 bases and J shed 3 bases, with 10 bases lying between them. The CDR3 spells CASSVAGALYNEQFF. The CDR3 DNA is TGTGCCAGCAGCGTAGCAGGGGCTCTCTACAATGAGCAGTTCTTC.

The chain has TRBV5-6 and TRBJ2-1; D unclear. V lost 2 bases and J 6 bases, leaving 9 bases between the germline ends. This CDR3 region has 13 residues. CDR1 and CDR2 (germline): SGHDT, YYEEEE. This chain's CDR3 is CASSFLRVNEQFF. The CDR3 nucleotides read TGTGCCAGCAGCTTTTTACGGGTCAATGAGCAGTTCTTC.

V gene TRBV5-1 combines with J gene TRBJ2-1, with D tentatively TRBD2 (7 bases). This CDR3 region has 15 residues. The V end lost 4 bases, the J end lost 3 bases, and 14 bases lay between the germline ends. Per the germline V gene, CDR1 is SGHRS and CDR2 is YFSETQ. CDR3 sequence reads: CASSLGASGYNEQFF. The CDR3 DNA follows: TGCGCCAGCAGCCTGGGGGCTAGCGGCTACAATGAGCAGTTCTTC.